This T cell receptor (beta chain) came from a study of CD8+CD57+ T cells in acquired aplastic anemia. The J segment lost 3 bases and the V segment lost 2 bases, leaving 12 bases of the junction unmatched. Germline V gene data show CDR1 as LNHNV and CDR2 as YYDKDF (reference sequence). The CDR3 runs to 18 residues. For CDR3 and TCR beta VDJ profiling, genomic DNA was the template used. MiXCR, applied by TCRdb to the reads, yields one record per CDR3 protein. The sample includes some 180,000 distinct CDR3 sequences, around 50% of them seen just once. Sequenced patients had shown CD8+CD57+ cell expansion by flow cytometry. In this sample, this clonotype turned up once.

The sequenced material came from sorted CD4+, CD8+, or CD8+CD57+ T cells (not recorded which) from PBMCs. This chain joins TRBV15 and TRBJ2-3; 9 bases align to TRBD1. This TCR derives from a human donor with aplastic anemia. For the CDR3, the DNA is TGTGCCACCAGCAGACCATTTCCGGGACAGGGTAGGACAGATACGCAGTATTTT. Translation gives CATSRPFPGQGRTDTQYF.